These T cell receptor beta chains were read from a single sample in a study of T cell responses to AZD1222 COVID-19 vaccine. Only in-frame clones appear in the TCRdb table, and some are missing; sequencing was by immunoSEQ multiplex PCR. The sample holds roughly 140,000 clones; 90% to 95% are singletons and the top ten take 5%. The input for sequencing was peripheral blood, taken on day 0 of AZD1222 vaccination. The receptors come from an adult in good health. Both conserved end residues are part of each CDR3. The D gene is left open where the match is weak. Size is omitted from some rows. Given values are once, few, many or a class for expanded clones.

V gene: TRBV9; J gene: TRBJ1-2; D gene: TRBD1; clone size: NA; CDR3 DNA: TGTGCCAGCAGCGGAGGGACAGTCACTAACTATGGCTACACCTTC; CDR3 protein: CASSGGTVTNYGYTF
V gene: TRBV5-5; J gene: TRBJ2-7; D gene: NA; clone size: NA; CDR3 DNA: TGTGCCAGCAGCCTCACGGGGACAACCTACGAGCAGTACTTC; CDR3 protein: CASSLTGTTYEQYF
V gene: TRBV7-8; J gene: TRBJ2-1; D gene: NA; clone size: once; CDR3 DNA: TGTGCCAGCAGCTTAAATCCATATTACAATGAGCAGTTCTTC; CDR3 protein: CASSLNPYYNEQFF
V gene: TRBV11-2; J gene: TRBJ1-1; D gene: TRBD1; clone size: NA; CDR3 DNA: TGTGCCAGCAGCCCCTCGACAGGGGCTGAAGCTTTCTTT; CDR3 protein: CASSPSTGAEAFF
V gene: TRBV9; J gene: TRBJ2-1; D gene: TRBD2; clone size: NA; CDR3 DNA: TGTGCCAGCAGCGTAGGCGGGGGGGACAATGAGCAGTTCTTC; CDR3 protein: CASSVGGGDNEQFF
V gene: TRBV5-8; J gene: TRBJ2-7; D gene: NA; clone size: once; CDR3 DNA: TGTGCCAGCAGCTTGGGACAGAACAACTACGAGCAGTACTTC; CDR3 protein: CASSLGQNNYEQYF
V gene: TRBV6-1; J gene: TRBJ1-5; D gene: TRBD1; clone size: NA; CDR3 DNA: TGTGCCAGCAGTGAACGGGGACAGGGGGCATATAGCAATCAGCCCCAGCATTTT; CDR3 protein: CASSERGQGAYSNQPQHF
V gene: TRBV27; J gene: TRBJ2-3; D gene: NA; clone size: once; CDR3 DNA: TGTGCCAGCAGATGGGGCGGTCGCACAGATACGCAGTATTTT; CDR3 protein: CASRWGGRTDTQYF
V gene: TRBV4-1; J gene: TRBJ1-3; D gene: NA; clone size: NA; CDR3 DNA: TGCGCCAGCAGCCAAGCCCCTCACCATCGACAGGTCAAAAGAAACACCATATATTTT; CDR3 protein: CASSQAPHHRQVKRNTIYF
V gene: TRBV6-5; J gene: TRBJ1-4; D gene: TRBD1; clone size: NA; CDR3 DNA: TGTGCCAGCAGTTACGACAGGGGGAGCGAAAAACTGTTTTTT; CDR3 protein: CASSYDRGSEKLFF